The clone carrying this T cell receptor (beta chain) was seen a few times. This entry belongs to a study of blood T cell repertoires in COVID-19. Per the authors' pipeline: Reference gene primers were amplified, and this amplification served to estimate nucleated cell counts. Clones were sequenced by immunoSEQ multiplex PCR, and TCRdb holds only the in-frame ones, with some missing. V and J calls and clone size are given by that table; D and trimming were obtained from the DNA. The sample records approximately 350,000 clones, 83% being singletons. The sequenced sample consisted of PBMCs or T cells enriched from blood (not recorded which). The clonotype originates from a woman in her fifties or sixties who had recovered from COVID-19.

The chain's CDR3 is CASSSGGTETQYF. The DNA of the CDR3 is TGTGCCAGCAGTTCAGGGGGCACAGAGACCCAGTACTTC. The chain links TRBV12-3 or TRBV12-4 to TRBJ2-5, with TRBD1 identical over 8 bases. CDR3 length equals 13 residues. The junction had 2 bases not matched to a gene; V was cut back by 4 bases and J by 4 bases.